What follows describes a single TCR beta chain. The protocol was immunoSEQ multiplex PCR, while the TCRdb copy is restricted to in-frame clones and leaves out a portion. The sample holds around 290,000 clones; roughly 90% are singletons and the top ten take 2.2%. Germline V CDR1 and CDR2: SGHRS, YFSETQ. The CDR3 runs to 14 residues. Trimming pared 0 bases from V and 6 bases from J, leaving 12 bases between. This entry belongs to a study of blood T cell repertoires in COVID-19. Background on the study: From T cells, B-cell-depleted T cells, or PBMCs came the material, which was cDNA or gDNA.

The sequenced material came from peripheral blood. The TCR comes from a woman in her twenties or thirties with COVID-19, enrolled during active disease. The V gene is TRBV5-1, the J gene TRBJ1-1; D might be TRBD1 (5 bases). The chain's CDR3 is CASSLGPTGAEAFF. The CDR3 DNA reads TGCGCCAGCAGCTTGGGTCCTACGGGGGCTGAAGCTTTCTTT.